This entry lists 5 T cell receptor beta chains sequenced from one sample in a study of blood T cell repertoires in COVID-19. Repertoires were generated with immunoSEQ multiplex PCR, while TCRdb's copy carries only in-frame clones and drops some. The sample has some 200,000 clones, 86% seen once. The sample taken for sequencing was peripheral blood. The receptors derive from a woman between 50 and 59 years old with acute or convalescent COVID-19.

V usage is TRBV18 and J usage is TRBJ2-3; D not certain. In germline, CDR1 is KGHSH, CDR2 LQKENI. The CDR3 spans 12 residues. Trimming stripped 3 bases from V and 6 bases from J, with 7 bases between. CDR3 residues: CASSPRTDTQYF. The CDR3, as DNA: TGTGCCAGCTCACCGCGTACGGATACGCAGTATTTT. Full variable domain (outside the CDR3, taken from reference TRBV18 and TRBJ2-3): NAGVMQNPRHLVRRRGQEARLRCSPMKGHSHVYWYRQLPEEGLKFMVYLQKENIIDESGMPKERFSAEFPKEGPSILRIQQVVRGDSAAYFCASSPRTDTQYFGPGTRLTVL.

This clone was recorded only once. This chain uses TRBV18 with TRBJ1-4, with 7 bases that match TRBD1. CDR1 and CDR2 (germline): KGHSH, LQKENI. With V trimmed by 8 bases and J by 4 bases, 4 bases remained unmatched. The CDR3 runs 13 residues. CDR3 bases: TGTGCCAGCCAGGGGGACAGTAATGAAAAACTGTTTTTT. This sequence encodes CASQGDSNEKLFF.

This rearrangement joins TRBV2 to TRBJ1-2, with D possibly being TRBD1 (6 bases). Germline V CDR1 and CDR2: SNHLY, FYNNEI. The length of the CDR3 is 16 residues. The ends were cut back, 5 bases at V and 4 bases at J, with 20 bases in the middle. CDR3 sequence reads: CASSTLMAGVGYGYTF. In DNA, the CDR3 is TGTGCCAGCAGTACCCTGATGGCAGGGGTTGGCTATGGCTACACCTTC.

The chain carries TRBV7-2 and TRBJ2-5, with TRBD2 as a possible D gene (6 bases). Germline CDR1 reads SGHTA; CDR2 reads FQGNSA. The CDR3 loop spans 17 amino acids. V lost 5 bases and J lost 2, with 21 bases in between. CDR3 coding DNA: TGTGCCAGCAGCCCTTTCGGAGGGGCTGGTCGGCAAGAGACCCAGTACTTC. It translates to CASSPFGGAGRQETQYF.

V usage is TRBV20-1 and J usage is TRBJ2-7, with D perhaps TRBD1 (6 bases). Trimming pared 6 bases from V and 6 bases from J, leaving 12 bases between. Germline V lookup: CDR1 DFQATT, CDR2 SNEGSKA (reference sequence). The CDR3 loop spans 11 amino acids. The CDR3 spells CSADMGAEQYF. CDR3 DNA: TGCAGTGCGGACATGGGGGCCGAGCAGTACTTC.